This passage covers 28 T cell receptor beta chains from one sample sequenced in a study of blood T cell repertoires in COVID-19. Data came from immunoSEQ multiplex PCR; TCRdb stores just in-frame clones and leaves some out. This table holds approximately 70,000 clones, around four fifths found once. The sample consisted of peripheral blood. Every receptor here comes from a woman aged 50 to 65 with acute or convalescent COVID-19.

V usage is TRBV11-2 and J usage is TRBJ2-5, with a tentative D call TRBD1 (5 bases). Germline V gene data show CDR1 as SGHAT and CDR2 as FQNNGV. Trimming left V 1 base short and J 2 bases short, with 14 bases between. CDR3 length: 16 residues. CDR3: CASSLGGLGFQETQYF. The DNA for the CDR3 is TGTGCCAGCAGCTTAGGGGGCCTGGGTTTTCAAGAGACCCAGTACTTC.

The rearrangement links TRBV19 to TRBJ2-1; 7 bases line up with TRBD2. The CDR3 spans 14 residues. After removal of 5 bases from V and 5 bases from J, the junction contained 6 bases not matched to a gene. Germline CDR1 is LNHDA and CDR2 is SQIVND (reference sequence). The CDR3 DNA follows: TGTGCCAGTAGTTCTCGGCTAGCGGACAATGAGCAGTTCTTC. Translated: CASSSRLADNEQFF.

The rearrangement uses TRBV11-2 and TRBJ1-1, with D possibly TRBD1 on 5 matching bases. V was cut by 7 bases and J by 5 bases, with 14 bases left in between. This CDR3 is 13 amino acids long. Germline CDR1 and CDR2: SGHAT and FQNNGV. CDR3 coding DNA: TGTGCCAGCAACCGGGGGATCGGAACTGAAGCTTTCTTT. Its protein product is CASNRGIGTEAFF.

In its sample, this clone was seen once. The J gene is TRBJ2-2, the V gene TRBV7-3; no firm D call. The germline CDR1 and CDR2 sequences are SGHTA and FQGTGA. This CDR3 is built from 14 residues. Trimming cost V 5 bases and J 3 bases, with 10 bases left between them. CDR3 in amino acids: CASSPLGYTGELFF. The CDR3 bases are TGTGCCAGCAGCCCGCTAGGTTACACCGGGGAGCTGTTTTTT.

The rearrangement links TRBV29-1 to TRBJ1-2, with 9 bases aligning to TRBD1. This CDR3 is 13 amino acids long. In germline, CDR1 is SQVTM, CDR2 ANQGSEA. Trimming cost V 3 bases and J 6 bases; bases outside gene matches: 5. The CDR3 DNA sequence: TGCAGCGTTGAGACGGGGACAGGGAATGGCTACACCTTC. Protein product: CSVETGTGNGYTF. The complete variable domain, with remaining parts taken from reference TRBV29-1 and TRBJ1-2, reads SAVISQKPSRDICQRGTSLTIQCQVDSQVTMMFWYRQQPGQSLTLIATANQGSEATYESGFVIDKFPISRPNLTFSTLTVSNMSPEDSSIYLCSVETGTGNGYTFGSGTRLTVV.

The chain employs TRBV10-3 and TRBJ2-3, with 9 bases lining up with TRBD1. The CDR3 is made up of 16 amino acids. CDR1 is ENHRY and CDR2 is SYGVKD in the germline V gene. V trimming: 5 bases; J trimming: 1 base; junction bases outside the gene matches: 7. The CDR3 protein is CAISPGTGFRTDTQYF. CDR3 DNA sequence: TGTGCCATCAGTCCCGGGACAGGGTTCCGCACAGATACGCAGTATTTT.

The V call is TRBV2, the J call TRBJ2-5, with TRBD1 identical over 7 bases. Germline V CDR1 and CDR2: SNHLY, FYNNEI. The CDR3 has 13 residues. The V gene end was trimmed by 4 bases and the J gene end by 5 bases; junction bases not matched to a gene: 4. Here the CDR3 reads CASSVEGAETQYF. CDR3 sequence (DNA): TGTGCCAGCAGTGTAGAGGGGGCGGAGACCCAGTACTTC.

The chain uses TRBV6-2 or TRBV6-3 and TRBJ1-2; 8 nucleotides align to TRBD1. This CDR3 contains 13 residues. CDR1 is MNHEY and CDR2 is SVGEGT in the germline V gene. With 5 bases clipped from V and 8 bases from J, the junction kept 7 bases outside the gene matches. CDR3 DNA: TGTGCCAGCAGTCGTCAGGGGGCCAAAGGCTACACCTTC. It translates to CASSRQGAKGYTF.

This clone is a singleton in its sample. The chain links TRBV7-2 to TRBJ1-1, with D possibly TRBD1 on 5 matching bases. Trimming stripped 2 bases from V and 5 bases from J, with 9 bases between. The CDR3 consists of 13 residues. Per the germline V gene, CDR1 is SGHTA and CDR2 is FQGNSA. The chain's CDR3 is CASSLQGLTEAFF. CDR3 sequence (DNA): TGTGCCAGCAGCTTACAGGGCTTAACTGAAGCTTTCTTT.

The J gene is TRBJ2-2, the V gene TRBV19; perhaps TRBD2 as D (5 bases). The CDR3 covers 16 residues. Germline V lookup: CDR1 LNHDA, CDR2 SQIVND (reference sequence). V was clipped by 5 bases and J by 0 bases, with 13 bases between them. CDR3 coding DNA: TGTGCCAGTAGTGCTCCGACTATCCCGAACACCGGGGAGCTGTTTTTT. Protein: CASSAPTIPNTGELFF. The full variable domain, rest sourced from reference TRBV19 and TRBJ2-2, is DGGITQSPKYLFRKEGQNVTLSCEQNLNHDAMYWYRQDPGQGLRLIYYSQIVNDFQKGDIAEGYSVSREKKESFPLTVTSAQKNPTAFYLCASSAPTIPNTGELFFGEGSRLTVL.

The gene calls are TRBV7-2 and TRBJ2-2, with D uncertain. V dropped 6 bases and J dropped 6 bases, with 8 bases sitting between them. The CDR3 is made up of 12 amino acids. CDR1 and CDR2 from the germline V gene are SGHTA and FQGNSA. The DNA of the CDR3 is TGTGCCAGCAGACATCCATCCGGGGAGCTGTTTTTT. Translation: CASRHPSGELFF.

The chain couples TRBV10-3 to TRBJ1-1, with 9 bases that match TRBD1. Looked up from germline, CDR1 is ENHRY and CDR2 is SYGVKD. With 6 bases clipped from V and 0 bases from J, the junction kept 5 bases outside the gene matches. The CDR3 sequence is 15 residues long. The CDR3 sequence is CAIRTGGGMNTEAFF. DNA of the CDR3: TGTGCCATCAGGACAGGGGGAGGAATGAACACTGAAGCTTTCTTT.

The chain joins TRBV7-2 to TRBJ2-3; D uncertain. Germline CDR1 SGHTA, CDR2 FQGNSA. The CDR3 runs to 13 residues. V was shortened by 4 bases and J by 1 base, with 6 bases between the two germline ends. CDR3 protein: CASSSPGTDTQYF. The DNA of the CDR3 is TGTGCCAGCAGCTCCCCGGGCACAGATACGCAGTATTTT.

This sequence joins TRBV5-4 and TRBJ1-1, with 8 nucleotides matching TRBD1. Germline V gives CDR1 SGHNT, CDR2 YYREEE (reference sequence). Unmatched junction bases numbered 3, after V lost 4 bases and J lost 1 base. The CDR3 loop spans 14 amino acids. The CDR3 coding sequence is TGTGCCAGCAGCCCAGGGACAGGGAACACTGAAGCTTTCTTT. This translates into CASSPGTGNTEAFF.

The V and J genes are TRBV11-2 and TRBJ2-1; TRBD2 is a possible D gene (5 bases). The ends were cut back, 4 bases at V and 1 base at J, with 8 bases in the middle. The CDR3 extends over 14 amino acids. CDR1 SGHAT and CDR2 FQNNGV come from the germline V gene. The DNA for the CDR3 is TGTGCCAGCAGCTCCGCGGGTTCCTACAATGAGCAGTTCTTC. Amino acids: CASSSAGSYNEQFF.

The chain carries TRBV2 and TRBJ2-2; 7 nucleotides line up with TRBD1. The CDR3 runs to 15 residues. V lost 3 bases and J lost 0; bases outside the gene matches: 1. The germline CDR1 and CDR2 sequences are SNHLY and FYNNEI. CDR3 region: CASSETGTNTGELFF. The DNA of the CDR3 is TGTGCCAGCAGTGAGACAGGGACGAACACCGGGGAGCTGTTTTTT.

This rearrangement joins TRBV4-1 to TRBJ2-7; 11 positions agree with TRBD2. CDR1 is MGHRA, CDR2 YSYEKL, per germline. This CDR3 has 16 residues. V shed 1 base and J 1 base; nucleotides not matched to a gene: 3. The CDR3 is CASSQGGTSGSYEQYF. DNA for the CDR3: TGCGCCAGCAGCCAAGGGGGGACTAGCGGTTCCTACGAGCAGTACTTC.

The chain has TRBV18 and TRBJ2-5; the match to TRBD2 covers 8 bases. V was pared by 1 base and J by 4 bases, with 5 bases of the junction left unmatched. Germline lookup yields CDR1 KGHSH and CDR2 LQKENI. The CDR3 is made up of 15 amino acids. The CDR3 bases are TGTGCCAGCTCACCACTAGCGGGGCAAGGAGAGACCCAGTACTTC. Translating it yields CASSPLAGQGETQYF.

About this clone: Within the sample, other DNA sequences also encode this same CDR3. The V call is TRBV27, the J call TRBJ1-1; D remains ambiguous. V was shortened by 2 bases and J by 0 bases, with 7 bases between the two germline ends. The CDR3 runs 14 residues. Per germline, CDR1 MNHEY and CDR2 SMNVEV (reference sequence). The CDR3 is CASSLGQVNTEAFF. CDR3 coding DNA: TGTGCCAGCAGTTTAGGCCAGGTGAACACTGAAGCTTTCTTT.

This chain uses TRBV7-9 with TRBJ2-3; 8 bases agree with TRBD2. CDR3 size: 15 residues. Germline-derived CDR1 and CDR2 are SEHNR and FQNEAQ (reference sequence). V was clipped by 5 bases and J by 1 base; unmatched bases: 5. The CDR3 loop is CASSRRGGGTDTQYF. The CDR3 DNA reads TGTGCCAGCAGCCGCCGGGGGGGTGGCACAGATACGCAGTATTTT.

The CDR3 loop is CASSQGWDRGQETQYF. The CDR3 DNA sequence: TGCGCCAGCAGCCAGGGTTGGGACAGGGGGCAAGAGACCCAGTACTTC. V gene TRBV5-1 combines with J gene TRBJ2-5; 11 bases map to TRBD1. The V gene's germline CDR1 is SGHRS and CDR2 YFSETQ. J gave up 2 bases and V 4 bases, and 7 bases lay outside the gene matches. The CDR3 contains 16 residues.

The CDR3 region is CASSEGGGAHGDEQFF. CDR3 sequence (DNA): TGTGCCAGCAGTGAGGGCGGGGGGGCCCATGGTGATGAGCAGTTCTTC. This sequence joins TRBV6-4 and TRBJ2-1; 9 bases line up with TRBD2. Germline CDR1 reads MRHNA; CDR2 reads SNTAGT. The trim removed 3 bases at V and 8 bases at J, leaving 11 bases unmatched. CDR3 length: 16 amino acids.

Note on this clone: Different DNA sequences within this sample yield the same CDR3. The chain couples TRBV19 to TRBJ2-5; TRBD2 aligns across 11 bases. The V segment lost 3 bases and the J segment 2 bases; nucleotides outside the gene matches: 5. Germline lookup yields CDR1 LNHDA and CDR2 SQIVND (reference sequence). The CDR3 has 16 amino acids. CDR3 nucleotides: TGTGCCAGTAGTATCGGGACTAGCGGAGATCAAGAGACCCAGTACTTC. Its translation: CASSIGTSGDQETQYF.

This chain uses TRBV19 with TRBJ1-5, with 8 nucleotides matching TRBD1. Germline CDR1 LNHDA, CDR2 SQIVND (reference sequence). The CDR3 extends over 15 amino acids. J was trimmed by 2 bases and V by 7 bases; bases with no gene match: 7. CDR3 protein: CASIHQGAGNQPQHF. Written as DNA, the CDR3 is TGTGCCAGTATTCACCAGGGGGCGGGCAATCAGCCCCAGCATTTT.

The gene calls are TRBV27 and TRBJ1-6; 9 bases are a match to TRBD1. Germline lookup yields CDR1 MNHEY and CDR2 SMNVEV (reference sequence). The CDR3 length is 15 residues. Losses at the gene ends were 5 bases for V and 4 bases for J; bases not matched to a gene: 3. CDR3 sequence (DNA): TGTGCCAGCAGTGGGACAGGGTTTTATAATTCACCCCTCCACTTT. Translating it yields CASSGTGFYNSPLHF.

The gene calls are TRBV4-1 and TRBJ1-1; 9 bases match TRBD1. This CDR3 contains 13 residues. Looked up from germline, CDR1 is MGHRA and CDR2 is YSYEKL. With V trimmed by 4 bases and J by 4 bases, 1 base remained unmatched. CDR3 sequence (DNA): TGCGCCAGCAGCCTACAGGGGGCCACTGAAGCTTTCTTT. As protein: CASSLQGATEAFF.

This clone occurred a few times. CDR3 loop: CASSSEGALYGYTF. Written as DNA, the CDR3 is TGTGCCAGCAGCTCGGAAGGGGCGCTCTATGGCTACACCTTC. This chain uses TRBV5-6 with TRBJ1-2; TRBD1 is a possible D gene (5 bases). This CDR3 is 14 amino acids long. The ends were cut back, 3 bases at V and 4 bases at J, with 13 bases in the middle. Germline V gene data show CDR1 as SGHDT and CDR2 as YYEEEE.

The CDR3 sequence: CASSQGPLAGYEDTQYF. DNA of the CDR3: TGTGCCAGCAGCCAAGGCCCCCTAGCGGGATATGAAGATACGCAGTATTTT. The J gene is TRBJ2-3, the V gene TRBV3-1 (or the pseudogene TRBV3-2); the match to TRBD2 covers 9 bases. Germline V gene sequence: CDR1 LGHDT, CDR2 YNNKEL (reference sequence). V gave up 1 base and J gave up 5 bases; unmatched junction bases: 10. CDR3 length: 17 residues.